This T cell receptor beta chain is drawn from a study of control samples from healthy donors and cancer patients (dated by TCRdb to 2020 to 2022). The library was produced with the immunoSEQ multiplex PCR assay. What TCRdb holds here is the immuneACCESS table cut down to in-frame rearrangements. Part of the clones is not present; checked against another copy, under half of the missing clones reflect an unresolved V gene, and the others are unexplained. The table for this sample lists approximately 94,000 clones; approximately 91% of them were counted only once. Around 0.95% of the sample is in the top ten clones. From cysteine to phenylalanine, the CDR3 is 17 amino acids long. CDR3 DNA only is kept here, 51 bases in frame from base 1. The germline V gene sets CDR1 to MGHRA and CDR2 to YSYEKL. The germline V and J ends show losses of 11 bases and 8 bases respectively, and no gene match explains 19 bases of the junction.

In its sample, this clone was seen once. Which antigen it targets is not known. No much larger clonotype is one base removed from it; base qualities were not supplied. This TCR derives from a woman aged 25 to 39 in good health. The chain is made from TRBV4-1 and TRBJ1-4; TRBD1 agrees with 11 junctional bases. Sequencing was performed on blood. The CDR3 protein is CAPSQNPAGQGGEKLFF. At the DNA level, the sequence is TGCGCCCCCAGCCAAAACCCCGCGGGACAGGGGGGGGAAAAACTGTTTTTT.